This record looks at one TCR beta chain sequence and its context. Its antigen remains unknown. The data stem from a study of cytomegalovirus exposure and HLA in healthy donors. General observations from the study: Further analysis, carried out later, found HLA-associated TCR beta chains more clonally expanded than equally common other chains. Previous analysis showed most TCR beta V segments were productive about 90% or about 30% of the time. Among TCR sequences, most were rare, though some public TCRs appeared in many donors. A later analysis revealed that TCR association rates differed between HLA loci, peaking at DRB1 and bottoming out at HLA-C.

It was with 60 Vbeta and 13 Jbeta primers that the PCR ran. Measured with immunoSEQ multiplex PCR; TCRdb has only the in-frame clones, and not every one. This table holds 200,000 to 250,000 clones, 65% to 75% found once. This CDR3 is 14 amino acids long. Germline V lookup: CDR1 MNHEY, CDR2 SVGAGI. J gave up 6 bases and V 4 bases, and 2 bases lay outside the gene matches. The rearrangement uses TRBV6-5 and TRBJ1-6; 8 bases agree with TRBD1. The sequence was obtained from a woman between 25 and 40 years old in good health and CMV-seronegative. The sequencing sample was made of PBMCs. The CDR3: CASSWDRPNSPLHF. The DNA for the CDR3 is TGTGCCAGCAGTTGGGACAGGCCTAATTCACCCCTCCACTTT.